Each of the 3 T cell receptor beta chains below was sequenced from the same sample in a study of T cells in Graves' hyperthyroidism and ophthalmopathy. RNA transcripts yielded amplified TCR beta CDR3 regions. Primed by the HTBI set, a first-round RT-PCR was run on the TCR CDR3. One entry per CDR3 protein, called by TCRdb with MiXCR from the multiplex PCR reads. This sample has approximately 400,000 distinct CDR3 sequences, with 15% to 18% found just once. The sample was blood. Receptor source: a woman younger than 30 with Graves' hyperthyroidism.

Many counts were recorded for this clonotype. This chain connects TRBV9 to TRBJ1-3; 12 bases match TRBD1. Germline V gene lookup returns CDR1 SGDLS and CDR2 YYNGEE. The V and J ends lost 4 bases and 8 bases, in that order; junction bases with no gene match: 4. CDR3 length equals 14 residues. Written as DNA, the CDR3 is TGTGCCAGCAGCCCGGGACAGGGGGCCGACACCATATATTTT. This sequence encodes CASSPGQGADTIYF.

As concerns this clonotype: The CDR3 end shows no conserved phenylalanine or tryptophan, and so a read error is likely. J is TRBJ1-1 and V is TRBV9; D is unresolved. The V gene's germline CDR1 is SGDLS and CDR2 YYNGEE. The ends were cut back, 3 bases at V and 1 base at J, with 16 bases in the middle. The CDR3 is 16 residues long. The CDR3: CASSATRAGWNTEAFL. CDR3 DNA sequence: TGTGCCAGCAGCGCCACCCGGGCGGGATGGAACACTGAAGCTTTCCTT.

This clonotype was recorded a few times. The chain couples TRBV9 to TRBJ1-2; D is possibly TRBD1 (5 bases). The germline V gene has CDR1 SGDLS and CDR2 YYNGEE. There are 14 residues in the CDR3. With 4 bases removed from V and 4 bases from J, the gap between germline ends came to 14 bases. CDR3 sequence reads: CASSRDGGIYGYTF. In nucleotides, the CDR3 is TGTGCCAGCAGCCGGGACGGCGGGATCTATGGCTACACCTTC.